These T cell receptor beta chains were read from a single sample in a study of blood T cell repertoires in COVID-19. TCRdb keeps only in-frame clones here, not all; method: immunoSEQ multiplex PCR. The data hold roughly 49,000 clones, with more than 65% observed a single time. The source material was peripheral blood. Every receptor here comes from a woman aged 70 to 79 with acute or convalescent COVID-19. Each CDR3 is given with its conserved first and last residue. D genes are given only for firm matches. For some rows the clone size is stated as once, few or many, or as a class when expanded; others skip it.

j_call | clone_size | v_call | d_call | cdr3_aa | cdr3_nt
TRBJ2-1 | - | TRBV5-4 | - | CASSLKGGGDLSYNEQFF | TGTGCCAGCAGCCTTAAGGGGGGGGGAGACCTCTCCTACAATGAGCAGTTCTTC
TRBJ1-2 | - | TRBV19 | - | CASSGGGVDYGYTF | TGTGCCAGTAGTGGGGGAGGCGTTGACTATGGCTACACCTTC
TRBJ1-1 | once | TRBV2 | TRBD1 | CASSPNAGTGTRNTEAFF | TGTGCCAGCAGTCCAAACGCCGGGACAGGGACTAGGAACACTGAAGCTTTCTTT
TRBJ1-5 | - | TRBV5-4 | - | CASSKQGDQPQHF | TGTGCCAGCAGCAAACAAGGGGATCAGCCCCAGCATTTT
TRBJ1-2 | few | TRBV28 | - | CASNINREGYTF | TGTGCCAGCAATATAAACAGGGAGGGCTACACCTTC
TRBJ2-2 | - | TRBV5-1 | - | CASSLGKETGELFF | TGCGCCAGCAGCTTAGGAAAGGAGACCGGGGAGCTGTTTTTT
TRBJ2-7 | - | TRBV5-4 | TRBD1 | CASSPGTGSYEQYF | TGTGCCAGCAGCCCCGGGACAGGGTCCTACGAGCAGTACTTC
TRBJ2-7 | - | TRBV28 | TRBD2 | CASSSPPGSGRGEQYF | TGTGCCAGCAGTTCCCCCCCCGGTAGCGGGAGGGGGGAGCAGTACTTC
TRBJ2-7 | - | TRBV5-6 | - | CASSLYRRGAYEQYF | TGTGCCAGCAGCTTGTATCGGCGGGGAGCCTACGAGCAGTACTTC
TRBJ2-7 | - | TRBV4-1 | - | CASSRTRGSYEQYF | TGCGCCAGCAGCCGAACTAGGGGGTCCTACGAGCAGTACTTC
TRBJ2-2 | once | TRBV2 | - | CASSGGTSATGELFF | TGTGCCAGCTCCGGCGGGACTTCCGCCACCGGGGAGCTGTTTTTT
TRBJ2-7 | - | TRBV7-3 | - | CASDTGKPYEQYF | TGTGCCAGCGATACAGGGAAACCATACGAGCAGTACTTC
TRBJ2-7 | - | TRBV19 | TRBD1 | CASSKRQGNNYEQYF | TGTGCCAGTAGTAAAAGACAGGGCAATAACTACGAGCAGTACTTC
TRBJ2-5 | - | TRBV18 | - | CASSPPGRETQYF | TGTGCCAGCTCACCACCGGGGAGAGAGACCCAGTACTTC
TRBJ2-3 | - | TRBV5-5 | - | CASSLDGETDTQYF | TGTGCCAGCAGCTTGGACGGGGAAACAGATACGCAGTATTTT
TRBJ1-4 | - | TRBV4-1 | - | CASSSGRVGEKLFF | TGCGCCAGCAGCTCAGGGAGGGTCGGTGAAAAACTGTTTTTT
TRBJ1-1 | - | TRBV11-2 | TRBD1 | CASLPQGAGTEAFF | TGTGCCAGCCTACCCCAGGGGGCAGGGACTGAAGCTTTCTTT
TRBJ1-1 | - | TRBV6-5 | TRBD1 | CASRRDRDSHEAFF | TGTGCCAGCAGACGGGACAGGGATTCCCATGAAGCTTTCTTT
TRBJ2-7 | - | TRBV2 | - | CASRFDNEQYF | TGTGCCAGCAGATTCGACAACGAGCAGTACTTC
TRBJ2-5 | - | TRBV2 | TRBD1 | CASSESGTGKKETQYF | TGTGCCAGCAGTGAATCCGGGACAGGGAAGAAAGAGACCCAGTACTTC
TRBJ2-7 | - | TRBV19 | - | CARFPYEQYF | TGTGCCCGGTTCCCCTACGAGCAGTACTTC
TRBJ2-3 | - | TRBV28 | - | CASSLMAEGSTDTQYF | TGTGCCAGCAGTTTAATGGCGGAGGGTAGCACAGATACGCAGTATTTT
TRBJ1-1 | few | TRBV3-1/TRBV3-2 | TRBD1 | CASSQVRGAEAFF | TGTGCCAGCAGCCAAGTCAGGGGGGCTGAAGCTTTCTTT
TRBJ2-2 | - | TRBV5-1 | TRBD1 | CARLDRLDTGELFF | TGCGCCAGACTGGACAGGTTAGATACCGGGGAGCTGTTTTTT
TRBJ1-5 | - | TRBV19 | - | CASSITGYSNQPQHF | TGTGCCAGTAGTATAACAGGCTATAGCAATCAGCCCCAGCATTTT
TRBJ1-2 | few | TRBV18 | TRBD1 | CASSTGRDSNYGYTF | TGTGCCAGCTCCACAGGCCGGGACAGCAACTATGGCTACACCTTC
TRBJ2-1 | - | TRBV28 | - | CASSLTEGLNEQFF | TGTGCCAGCAGTTTAACGGAGGGCCTCAATGAGCAGTTCTTC
TRBJ2-7 | once | TRBV19 | TRBD2 | CASSRSGSLYEQYF | TGTGCCAGTAGTCGTAGCGGGAGTCTGTACGAGCAGTACTTC
TRBJ2-5 | once | TRBV15 | - | CATSRDSGTQYF | TGTGCCACCAGCAGAGATAGTGGGACCCAGTACTTC
TRBJ1-5 | - | TRBV10-3 | TRBD1 | CAISESGGQYNQPQHF | TGTGCCATCAGTGAGTCAGGGGGCCAATACAATCAGCCCCAGCATTTT
TRBJ2-3 | - | TRBV30 | - | CAWSGGTTDTQYF | TGTGCCTGGAGCGGGGGTACAACAGATACGCAGTATTTT
TRBJ2-7 | - | TRBV5-1 | TRBD2 | CASSDHLAGGYEQYF | TGCGCCAGCAGCGACCATCTAGCGGGAGGCTACGAGCAGTACTTC
TRBJ1-5 | - | TRBV7-9 | - | CASSLSGLGNQPQHF | TGTGCCAGCAGCTTATCAGGGCTGGGCAATCAGCCCCAGCATTTT
TRBJ2-5 | - | TRBV11-2 | TRBD1 | CASSPGPQGVETQYF | TGTGCCAGCAGCCCAGGGCCACAGGGGGTAGAGACCCAGTACTTC
TRBJ2-7 | - | TRBV5-4 | TRBD1 | CASSRDRSLYEQYF | TGTGCCAGCAGCCGGGACAGATCCCTCTACGAGCAGTACTTC
TRBJ1-5 | - | TRBV28 | - | CASRSPGSNQPQHF | TGTGCCAGCAGGTCTCCAGGGAGCAATCAGCCCCAGCATTTT
TRBJ2-5 | - | TRBV7-6 | - | CASSLGAGSQETQYF | TGTGCCAGCAGCTTAGGCGCGGGGAGCCAAGAGACCCAGTACTTC
TRBJ1-2 | - | TRBV5-3 | - | CARSYGYTF | TGTGCCAGGAGTTATGGCTACACCTTC
TRBJ2-1 | - | TRBV4-1 | TRBD1 | CASSQPQDRGWGGDEQFF | TGCGCCAGCAGCCAACCCCAGGACAGGGGATGGGGGGGGGATGAGCAGTTCTTC
TRBJ2-3 | - | TRBV7-2 | - | CASSLVSSTDTQYF | TGTGCCAGCAGCTTAGTCTCTAGCACAGATACGCAGTATTTT
TRBJ1-1 | - | TRBV6-5 | - | CASSYRGGGDTEAFF | TGTGCCAGCAGTTACCGCGGAGGGGGGGACACTGAAGCTTTCTTT
TRBJ1-1 | - | TRBV29-1 | - | CSVDGTSAFF | TGCAGCGTTGACGGGACATCAGCTTTCTTT